Each of the 9 T cell receptor beta chains below was sequenced from the same sample in a study of shared clonotypes between healthy human individuals. Profiling relied on immunoSEQ multiplex PCR, and the TCRdb table lists in-frame clones only, not all of them. Seen here are hundreds of thousands of clones, roughly three quarters observed once, and the top ten hold about 12%. Sequencing was carried out using PBMCs. Receptor source: a woman aged 40 to 49 in good health. Some clones in this sample may be carry-over from other donors' samples.

The rearrangement links TRBV7-8 to TRBJ1-5; no firm D call. Germline CDR1 reads SGHVS; CDR2 reads FQNEAQ. This CDR3 is built from 13 residues. V gave up 3 bases and J gave up 7 bases, with 10 bases separating them. In DNA, the CDR3 is TGTGCCAGCAGCTTCGATTCGGACCAGCCCCAGCATTTT. As protein: CASSFDSDQPQHF.

The rearrangement joins TRBV14 to TRBJ2-6; unclear D gene. V lost 5 bases, J lost 4 bases, and 6 bases lay in between. This CDR3 region has 13 residues. Germline V lookup: CDR1 SGHDN, CDR2 FVKESK. The CDR3 nucleotides are TGTGCCAGCAGCGACTCGGGGGCCAACGTCCTGACTTTC. It encodes CASSDSGANVLTF.

V usage is TRBV7-6 and J usage is TRBJ2-5; no clear D gene. This CDR3 region has 14 residues. V dropped 5 bases and J dropped 5 bases, with 15 bases sitting between them. Germline values: CDR1 SGHVS, CDR2 FNYEAQ. The CDR3 reads CASSQTHSAETQYF. DNA of the CDR3: TGTGCCAGCAGCCAGACCCACTCAGCGGAGACCCAGTACTTC.

The sample holds a few counts of this clone. This chain links TRBV7-2 with TRBJ2-2; the D is unclear. The CDR3 has 14 amino acids. Germline V gene data show CDR1 as SGHTA and CDR2 as FQGNSA. V shed 2 bases and J shed 4 bases, with 8 bases lying between them. The DNA of the CDR3 is TGTGCCAGCAGCTTACCAGCGACCACCGGGGAGCTGTTTTTT. It specifies CASSLPATTGELFF.

The V call is TRBV18, the J call TRBJ1-5; 7 bases map to TRBD1. J lost 4 bases, V lost 3 bases, and 6 bases had no gene match. Germline V gene data show CDR1 as KGHSH and CDR2 as LQKENI. This CDR3 contains 15 residues. The DNA for the CDR3 is TGTGCCAGCTCACCTGTCCCAGGGGGGAATCAGCCCCAGCATTTT. Its translation is CASSPVPGGNQPQHF.

J is TRBJ2-7 and V is TRBV6-5, with TRBD1 matching over 7 bases. Trimming took 6 bases from V and 6 from J; bases not matched to a gene: 5. The germline CDR1 and CDR2 sequences are MNHEY and SVGAGI. The CDR3 has 12 residues. In DNA, the CDR3 is TGTGCCAGCAGCGCTAGGGGGCGCGAGCAGTACTTC. This sequence encodes CASSARGREQYF.

The CDR3 protein is CAWSRPGAVSYGYTF. The CDR3 DNA reads as TGTGCCTGGAGCCGTCCCGGTGCTGTTTCCTATGGCTACACCTTC. This chain uses TRBV30 with TRBJ1-2; D is unclear. Trimming stripped 3 bases from V and 4 bases from J, with 18 bases between. CDR1 and CDR2 from the germline V gene are GTSNPN and SVGIG (reference sequence). This CDR3 is built from 15 residues.

This clone showed up just once. Possible read error: a much larger clone is one base away. The same CDR3 is also encoded by other DNA sequences in this sample. The chain employs TRBV5-1 and TRBJ2-2, with D maybe TRBD2 (6 bases). V gave up 2 bases and J gave up 2 bases, with 10 bases separating them. Germline lookup yields CDR1 SGHRS and CDR2 YFSETQ. This CDR3 has 15 amino acids. For the CDR3, the DNA is TGCGCCAGCAGCTTTGGTGCGGGAAACACCGGGGAGCTGTTTTTT. Its protein is CASSFGAGNTGELFF. Full variable domain (outside the CDR3, taken from reference TRBV5-1 and TRBJ2-2): KAGVTQTPRYLIKTRGQQVTLSCSPISGHRSVSWYQQTPGQGLQFLFEYFSETQRNKGNFPGRFSGRQFSNSRSEMNVSTLELGDSALYLCASSFGAGNTGELFFGEGSRLTVL.

The rearrangement uses TRBV9 and TRBJ1-2; 7 nucleotides align to TRBD1. Losses at the gene ends were 4 bases for V and 6 bases for J; bases not matched to a gene: 15. The germline gives CDR1 SGDLS, CDR2 YYNGEE. The CDR3 is 16 residues long. Written as DNA, the CDR3 is TGTGCCAGCAGCCCGTGGGACAGCATGGGGAGTGATGGCTACACCTTC. Translated, it gives CASSPWDSMGSDGYTF.